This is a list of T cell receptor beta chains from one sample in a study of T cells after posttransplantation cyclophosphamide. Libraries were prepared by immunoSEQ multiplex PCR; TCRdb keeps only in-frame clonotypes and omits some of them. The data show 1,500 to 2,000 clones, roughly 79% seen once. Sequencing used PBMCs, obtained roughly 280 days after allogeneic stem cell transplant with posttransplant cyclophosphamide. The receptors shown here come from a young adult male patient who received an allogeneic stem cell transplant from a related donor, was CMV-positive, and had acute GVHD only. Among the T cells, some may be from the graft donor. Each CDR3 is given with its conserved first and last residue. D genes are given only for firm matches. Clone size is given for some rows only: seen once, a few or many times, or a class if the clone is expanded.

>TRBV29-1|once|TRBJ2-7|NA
TGCAGCGCCCTACAGCCAGGGGCCTACGAGCAGTACTTC
CSALQPGAYEQYF
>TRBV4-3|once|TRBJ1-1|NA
TGCGCCAGCAGCCTCTTAGACAGTATGAACACTGAAGCTTTCTTT
CASSLLDSMNTEAFF
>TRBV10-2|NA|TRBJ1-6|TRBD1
TGCGCCAGCAGTCGGGACAGTAATTCACCCCTCCACTTT
CASSRDSNSPLHF
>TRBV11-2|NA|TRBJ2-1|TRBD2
TGTGCCAGCAGCTTCGGGGGGACCTCCTACAATGAGCAGTTCTTC
CASSFGGTSYNEQFF
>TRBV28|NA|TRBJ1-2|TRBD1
TGTGCCAGCAGTTCCGGGACAGGGGGCGCGATCGGTGGCTACACCTTC
CASSSGTGGAIGGYTF
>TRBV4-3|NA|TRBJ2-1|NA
TGCGCCAGCAGCCAAGAGGGCAGCTCCTACAATGAGCAGTTCTTC
CASSQEGSSYNEQFF
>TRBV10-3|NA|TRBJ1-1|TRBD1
TGTGCCATCAGTGAGTCCCGGACAGGGGACACTGAAGCTTTCTTT
CAISESRTGDTEAFF
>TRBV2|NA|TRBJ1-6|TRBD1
TGTGCCAGCTTCCGGGACAGGGACAATTCACCCCTCCACTTT
CASFRDRDNSPLHF
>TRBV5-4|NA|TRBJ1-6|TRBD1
TGTGCCAGCAGTCTGGACAGGGGATCTAATTCACCCCTCCACTTT
CASSLDRGSNSPLHF
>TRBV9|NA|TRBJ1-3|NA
TGTGCCAGCAGAGAAACCCGGGGATTGGGAAACACCATATATTTT
CASRETRGLGNTIYF
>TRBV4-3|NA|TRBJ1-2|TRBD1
TGCGCCAGCAGCTGGTCCGACAGGGGGCTAGGTGGCTACACCTTC
CASSWSDRGLGGYTF
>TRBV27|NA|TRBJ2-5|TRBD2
TGTGCCAGCAGGTTAGCGGGGGCCCTCCAAGAGACCCAGTACTTC
CASRLAGALQETQYF
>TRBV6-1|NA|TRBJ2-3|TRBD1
TGTGCCAGCAGTGCGGACAGGGGCAGTGATACGCAGTATTTT
CASSADRGSDTQYF
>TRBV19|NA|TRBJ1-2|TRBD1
TGTGCCAGTCGACTTAACCGGGACAGCTATGGCTACACCTTC
CASRLNRDSYGYTF
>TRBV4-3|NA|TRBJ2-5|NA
TGCGCCAGCAGCCAAGAAGGAGGAGAGACCCAGTACTTC
CASSQEGGETQYF
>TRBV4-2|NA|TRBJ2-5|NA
TGTGCCAGCAGCCAAGGAGTGCGTAGGGGGAGCGAGACCCAGTACTTC
CASSQGVRRGSETQYF
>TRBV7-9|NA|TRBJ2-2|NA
TGTGCCAGCAGTCCAGGACTTACGAACACCGGGGAGCTGTTTTTT
CASSPGLTNTGELFF
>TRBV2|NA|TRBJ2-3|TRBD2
TGTGCCAGCAGTGAGTTCGGGGGGGCCGCAGATACGCAGTATTTT
CASSEFGGAADTQYF
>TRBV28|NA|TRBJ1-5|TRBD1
TGTGCCAGCAGTTCTAGCTACCAACGGGACAGGGTTGACCAGCCCCAGCATTTT
CASSSSYQRDRVDQPQHF
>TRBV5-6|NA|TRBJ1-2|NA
TGTGCCAGCAGCTTGGGTCCCACAGGGAACTATGGCTACACCTTC
CASSLGPTGNYGYTF
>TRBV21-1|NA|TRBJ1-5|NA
TGTGCCAGCAGCAAAGGTTCAGGGGGAAATCATCAGCCCCAGCATTTT
CASSKGSGGNHQPQHF
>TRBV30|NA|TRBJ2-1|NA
TGTGCCTGGGGTCTCTACTCCTACAATGAGCAGTTCTTC
CAWGLYSYNEQFF
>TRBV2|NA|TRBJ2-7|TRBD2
TGTGCCAGCAGTGATACTAGCGGGGAGCTTTTTATCGAGCAGTACTTC
CASSDTSGELFIEQYF
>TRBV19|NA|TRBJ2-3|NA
TGTGCCAGTAGTCTTTCAGGGACAGATACGCAGTATTTT
CASSLSGTDTQYF
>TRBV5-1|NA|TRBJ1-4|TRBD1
TGCGCCAGCAGCTTGGGAGGGGGCGCCGGCTATGAAAAACTGTTTTTT
CASSLGGGAGYEKLFF
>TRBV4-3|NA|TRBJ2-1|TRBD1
TGCGCCAGCAGCCAGATGGACAGGGGTAATGAGCAGTTCTTC
CASSQMDRGNEQFF
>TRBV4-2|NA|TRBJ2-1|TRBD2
TGTGCCAGCAGCCAAGAAAAGCGGGGGAGGGATGAGCAGTTCTTC
CASSQEKRGRDEQFF
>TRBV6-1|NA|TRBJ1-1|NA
TGTGCCAGCCTCCCTCTCTGGGGAGTGAACACTGAAGCTTTCTTT
CASLPLWGVNTEAFF
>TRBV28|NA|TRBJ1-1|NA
TGTGCCAGCAGACTCTCGATGGGGCGGGGGAACACTGAAGCTTTCTTT
CASRLSMGRGNTEAFF
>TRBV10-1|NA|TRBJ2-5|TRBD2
TGCGCCAGCAGTGAGCCCTTCACGACTAGCGGGGGGGGAGAGACCCAGTACTTC
CASSEPFTTSGGGETQYF